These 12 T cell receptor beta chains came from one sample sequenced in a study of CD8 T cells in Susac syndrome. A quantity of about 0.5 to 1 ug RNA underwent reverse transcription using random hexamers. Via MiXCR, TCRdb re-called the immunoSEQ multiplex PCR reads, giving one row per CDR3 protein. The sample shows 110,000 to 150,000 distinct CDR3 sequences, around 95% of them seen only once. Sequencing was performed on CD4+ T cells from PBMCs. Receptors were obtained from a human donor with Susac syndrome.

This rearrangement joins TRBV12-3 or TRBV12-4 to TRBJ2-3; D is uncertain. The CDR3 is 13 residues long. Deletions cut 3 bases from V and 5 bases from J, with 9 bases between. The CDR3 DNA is TGTGCCAGCAGTTTGGATGCGAGAGATACGCAGTATTTT. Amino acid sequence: CASSLDARDTQYF.

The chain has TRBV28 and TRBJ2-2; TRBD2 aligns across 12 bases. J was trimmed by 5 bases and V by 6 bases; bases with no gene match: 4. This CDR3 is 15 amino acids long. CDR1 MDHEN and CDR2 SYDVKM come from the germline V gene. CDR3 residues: CASRPGLAGTGELFF. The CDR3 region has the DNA TGTGCCAGCAGACCCGGACTAGCGGGGACCGGGGAGCTGTTTTTT.

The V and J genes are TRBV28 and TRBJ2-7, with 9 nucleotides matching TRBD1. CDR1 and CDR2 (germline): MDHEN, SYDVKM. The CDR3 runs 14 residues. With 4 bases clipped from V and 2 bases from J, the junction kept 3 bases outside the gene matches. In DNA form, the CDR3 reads TGTGCCAGCAGTTCCGGGACAGGGACCTACGAGCAGTACTTC. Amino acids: CASSSGTGTYEQYF.

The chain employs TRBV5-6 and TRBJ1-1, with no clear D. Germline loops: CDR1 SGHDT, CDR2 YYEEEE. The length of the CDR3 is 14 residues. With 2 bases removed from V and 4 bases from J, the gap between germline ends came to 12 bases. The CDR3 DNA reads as TGTGCCAGCAGCTTTCGGTTGGCGACCACTGAAGCTTTCTTT. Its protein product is CASSFRLATTEAFF.

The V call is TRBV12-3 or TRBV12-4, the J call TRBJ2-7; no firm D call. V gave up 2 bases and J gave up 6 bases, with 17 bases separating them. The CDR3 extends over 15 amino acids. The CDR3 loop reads CASSLIEGSVSEQYF. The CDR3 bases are TGTGCCAGCAGTTTAATAGAAGGGTCCGTAAGCGAGCAGTACTTC.

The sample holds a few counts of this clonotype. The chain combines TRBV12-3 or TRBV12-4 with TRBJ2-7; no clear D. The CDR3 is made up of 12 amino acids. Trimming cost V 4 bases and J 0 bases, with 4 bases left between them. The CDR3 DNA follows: TGTGCCAGCAGTTCGACCTCCTACGAGCAGTACTTC. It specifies CASSSTSYEQYF.

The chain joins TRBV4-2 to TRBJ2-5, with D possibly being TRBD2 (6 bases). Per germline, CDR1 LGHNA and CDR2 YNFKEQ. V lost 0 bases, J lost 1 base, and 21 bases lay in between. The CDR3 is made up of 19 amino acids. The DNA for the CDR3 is TGTGCCAGCAGCCAAGAAAATCTCGGCGGGACGGGCAGCCAAGAGACCCAGTACTTC. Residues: CASSQENLGGTGSQETQYF.

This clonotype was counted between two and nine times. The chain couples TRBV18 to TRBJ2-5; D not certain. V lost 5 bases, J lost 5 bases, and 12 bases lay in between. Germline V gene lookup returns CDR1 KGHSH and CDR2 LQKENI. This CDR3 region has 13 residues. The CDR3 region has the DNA TGTGCCAGCTCATTCGGAGCCCAGGAGACCCAGTACTTC. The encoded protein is CASSFGAQETQYF.

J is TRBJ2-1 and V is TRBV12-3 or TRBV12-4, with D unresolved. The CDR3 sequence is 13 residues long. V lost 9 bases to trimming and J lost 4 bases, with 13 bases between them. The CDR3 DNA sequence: TGTGCCAGTTCGGGTCAGCTTTACAATGAGCAGTTCTTC. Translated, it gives CASSGQLYNEQFF.

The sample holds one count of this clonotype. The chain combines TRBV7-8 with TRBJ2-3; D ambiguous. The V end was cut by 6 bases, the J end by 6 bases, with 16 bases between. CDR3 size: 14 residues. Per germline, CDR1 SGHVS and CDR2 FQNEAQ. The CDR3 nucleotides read TGTGCCAGCAGTCCCGGGCGGTTGCGGGATACGCAGTATTTT. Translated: CASSPGRLRDTQYF.

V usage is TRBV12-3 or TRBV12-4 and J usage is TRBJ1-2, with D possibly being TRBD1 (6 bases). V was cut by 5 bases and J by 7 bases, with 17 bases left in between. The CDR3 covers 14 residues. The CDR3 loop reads CASSLGGQKFGYTF. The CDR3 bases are TGTGCCAGCAGTCTAGGGGGACAAAAATTTGGCTACACCTTC.

Here the CDR3 DNA reads TGCGCCAGCAGCCAAGCTTCGCTCGTAGAGACCCAGTACTTC. Translated: CASSQASLVETQYF. V usage is TRBV4-1 and J usage is TRBJ2-5; D unclear. V was trimmed by 1 base and J by 4 bases, leaving 10 bases between them. The CDR3 has 14 amino acids. Germline V gene sequence: CDR1 MGHRA, CDR2 YSYEKL.